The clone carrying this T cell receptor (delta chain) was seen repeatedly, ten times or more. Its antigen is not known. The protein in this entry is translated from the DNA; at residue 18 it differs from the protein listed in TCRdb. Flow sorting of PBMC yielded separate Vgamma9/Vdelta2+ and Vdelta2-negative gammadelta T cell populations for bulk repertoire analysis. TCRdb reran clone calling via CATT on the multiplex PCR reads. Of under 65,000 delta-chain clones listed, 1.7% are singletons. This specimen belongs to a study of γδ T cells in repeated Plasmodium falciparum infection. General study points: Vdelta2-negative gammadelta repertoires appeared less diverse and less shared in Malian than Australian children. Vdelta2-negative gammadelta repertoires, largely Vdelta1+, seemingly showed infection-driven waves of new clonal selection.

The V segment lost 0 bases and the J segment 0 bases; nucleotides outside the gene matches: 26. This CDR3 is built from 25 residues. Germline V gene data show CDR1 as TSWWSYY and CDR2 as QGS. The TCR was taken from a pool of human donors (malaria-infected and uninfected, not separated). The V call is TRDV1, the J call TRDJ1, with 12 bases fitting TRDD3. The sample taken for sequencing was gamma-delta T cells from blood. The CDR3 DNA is TGTGCTCTTGGGGAACTCATAGGCTTCCTACACCAGCCCTGGGGGATACGTCAGTACACCGATAAACTCATCTTT. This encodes CALGELIGFLHQPWGIRQYTDKLIF.